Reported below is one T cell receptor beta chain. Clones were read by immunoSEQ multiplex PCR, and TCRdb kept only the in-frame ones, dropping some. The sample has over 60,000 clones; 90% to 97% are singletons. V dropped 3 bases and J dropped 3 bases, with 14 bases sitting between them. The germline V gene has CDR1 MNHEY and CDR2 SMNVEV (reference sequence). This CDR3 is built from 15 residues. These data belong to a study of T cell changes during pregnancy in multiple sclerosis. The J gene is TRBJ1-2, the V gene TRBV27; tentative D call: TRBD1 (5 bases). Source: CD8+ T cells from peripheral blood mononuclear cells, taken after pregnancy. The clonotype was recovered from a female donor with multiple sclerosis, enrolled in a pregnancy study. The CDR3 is CASSFLPGGDYGYTF. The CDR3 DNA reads TGTGCCAGCAGTTTCCTCCCCGGGGGGGACTATGGCTACACCTTC.